This TCR beta chain came from a study of shared clonotypes between healthy human individuals. The CDR3 has 13 residues. With 7 bases removed from V and 1 base from J, the gap between germline ends came to 10 bases. Germline loops: CDR1 MGHDK, CDR2 SYGVNS. Only in-frame clones appear in the TCRdb table, and some are missing; sequencing was by immunoSEQ multiplex PCR. The sample carries some 2,500,000 clones, 80% to 95% recorded once. This TCR came from a man younger than 35 in good health. Some clones in this sample may be carry-over from other donors' samples. The source material was naive CD4+ T cells from PBMCs. Subset given: CD45RA+ positively selected. The rearrangement uses TRBV25-1 and TRBJ1-1; D not certain. DNA for the CDR3: TGTGCCAGCATCTCACATAGGAACACTGAAGCTTTCTTT. Protein product: CASISHRNTEAFF.